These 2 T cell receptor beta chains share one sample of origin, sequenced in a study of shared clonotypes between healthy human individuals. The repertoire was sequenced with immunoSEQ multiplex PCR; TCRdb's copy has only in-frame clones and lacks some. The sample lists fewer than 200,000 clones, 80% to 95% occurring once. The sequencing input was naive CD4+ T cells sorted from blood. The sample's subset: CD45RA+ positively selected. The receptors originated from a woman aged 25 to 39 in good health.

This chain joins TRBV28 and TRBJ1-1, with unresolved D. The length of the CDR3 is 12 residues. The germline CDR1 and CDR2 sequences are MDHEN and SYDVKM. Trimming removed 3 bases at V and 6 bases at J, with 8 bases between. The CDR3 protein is CASSLPESEAFF. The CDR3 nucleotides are TGTGCCAGCAGTTTGCCGGAATCTGAAGCTTTCTTT. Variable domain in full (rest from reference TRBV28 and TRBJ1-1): DVKVTQSSRYLVKRTGEKVFLECVQDMDHENMFWYRQDPGLGLRLIYFSYDVKMKEKGDIPEGYSVSREKKERFSLILESASTNQTSMYLCASSLPESEAFFGQGTRLTVV.

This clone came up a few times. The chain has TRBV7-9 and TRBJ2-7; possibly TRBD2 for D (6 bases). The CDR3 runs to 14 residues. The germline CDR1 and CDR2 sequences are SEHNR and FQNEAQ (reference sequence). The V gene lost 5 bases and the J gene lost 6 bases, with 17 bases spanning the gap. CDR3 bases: TGTGCCAGCAGCAAGCCGGGACTCGCGATCGAGCAGTACTTC. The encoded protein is CASSKPGLAIEQYF. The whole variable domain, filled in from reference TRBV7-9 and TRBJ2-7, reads DTGVSQNPRHKITKRGQNVTFRCDPISEHNRLYWYRQTLGQGPEFLTYFQNEAQLEKSRLLSDRFSAERPKGSFSTLEIQRTEQGDSAMYLCASSKPGLAIEQYFGPGTRLTVT.